The 4 T cell receptor beta chains below all came from one sample that was sequenced in a study of early T cells in non-severe SARS-CoV-2 infection. MiXCR, applied by TCRdb to the 5' RACE reads, yields one record per CDR3 protein. This table holds 85,000 to 100,000 distinct CDR3 sequences, roughly 9.6% found once. The material sequenced was whole blood. The origin of the receptors is an adult who was a healthcare worker with PCR-confirmed SARS-CoV-2 infection or an uninfected control (not recorded which).

The rearrangement uses TRBV18 and TRBJ1-2; possible D gene TRBD1, 6 bases. The V gene's germline CDR1 is KGHSH and CDR2 LQKENI. V was clipped by 2 bases and J by 8 bases, with 12 bases between them. This CDR3 region has 13 residues. CDR3 protein: CASSPGDRRGYTF. The CDR3, as DNA: TGTGCCAGCTCACCAGGAGACAGGCGAGGCTACACCTTC.

This clonotype was picked up many times. The chain links TRBV7-6 to TRBJ1-2, with D perhaps TRBD1 (5 bases). V lost 6 bases and J lost 6, with 14 bases in between. The CDR3 extends over 13 amino acids. Germline V gives CDR1 SGHVS, CDR2 FNYEAQ. Here the CDR3 DNA reads TGTGCCAGCAGTCCCGGGACGAACGATGGCTACACCTTC. Protein product: CASSPGTNDGYTF.

This chain joins TRBV15 and TRBJ2-1; D is unclear. V dropped 7 bases and J dropped 11 bases, with 6 bases sitting between them. The CDR3 covers 9 residues. Germline lookup yields CDR1 LNHNV and CDR2 YYDKDF (reference sequence). The CDR3 region is CATKAKQFF. Written as DNA, the CDR3 is TGTGCCACCAAGGCAAAGCAGTTCTTC.

The J gene is TRBJ2-4, the V gene TRBV29-1; D ambiguous. V lost 7 bases and J 8 bases, leaving 9 bases between the germline ends. The V gene's germline CDR1 is SQVTM and CDR2 ANQGSEA. This CDR3 is 10 amino acids long. CDR3 bases: TGCAGCGCCCTGCTCGACATTCAGTACTTC. Translation: CSALLDIQYF.